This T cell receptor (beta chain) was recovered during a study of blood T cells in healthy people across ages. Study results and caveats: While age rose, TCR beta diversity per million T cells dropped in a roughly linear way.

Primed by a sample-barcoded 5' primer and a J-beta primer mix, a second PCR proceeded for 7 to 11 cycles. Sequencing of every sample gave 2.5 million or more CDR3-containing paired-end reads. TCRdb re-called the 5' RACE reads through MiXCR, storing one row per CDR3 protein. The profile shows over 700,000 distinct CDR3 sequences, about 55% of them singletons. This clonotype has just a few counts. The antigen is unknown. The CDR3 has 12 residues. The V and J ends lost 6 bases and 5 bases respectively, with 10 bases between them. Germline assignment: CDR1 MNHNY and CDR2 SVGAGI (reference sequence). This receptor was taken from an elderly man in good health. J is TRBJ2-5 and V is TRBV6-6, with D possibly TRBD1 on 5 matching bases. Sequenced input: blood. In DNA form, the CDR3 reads TGTGCCAGCAGACCCTCAGGGGAGACCCAGTACTTC. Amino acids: CASRPSGETQYF.